The next 31 T cell receptor beta chains were all read from a single sample in a study of patients and donors after allogeneic stem cell transplantation. MiXCR was run by TCRdb on the RT-PCR reads, yielding one entry per CDR3 protein. Here the sample spans roughly 940,000 distinct CDR3 sequences, roughly 18% being singletons. The sample taken for sequencing was blood, either unsorted or a sorted T cell fraction (not recorded which). These TCRs come from a human donor who was either an allogeneic HSCT recipient or a stem cell or donor lymphocyte infusion donor (not recorded which). It is not recorded whose cells these are; they may come from a transplant donor.

CDR3 in DNA: TGCGCCAGCAGCTTGGAAGGCGGCAGAAGGACCTCCGAGCAGTACTTC. Translation: CASSLEGGRRTSEQYF. V and J are TRBV5-1 and TRBJ2-7; D gene unclear. V was cut by 0 bases and J by 6 bases, with 19 bases left in between. This CDR3 contains 16 residues. Germline CDR1 SGHRS, CDR2 YFSETQ.

This clonotype was observed a handful of times. This chain connects TRBV10-3 to TRBJ1-2; D not certain. Germline CDR1 and CDR2: ENHRY and SYGVKD. V was trimmed by 3 bases and J by 5 bases, leaving 19 bases between them. The CDR3 runs to 16 residues. CDR3 bases: TGTGCCATCAGTGATAGTGTAACATCCCTTGGGTATGGCTACACCTTC. Protein sequence: CAISDSVTSLGYGYTF.

CDR3 in amino acids: CASSPLLTELGQLFF. The CDR3 nucleotides read TGTGCCAGCTCACCACTCTTGACAGAACTTGGGCAACTGTTTTTT. This chain connects TRBV18 to TRBJ1-4, with TRBD1 as a possible D gene (5 bases). CDR1 is KGHSH, CDR2 LQKENI, per germline. This CDR3 comprises 15 residues. Trimming stripped 1 base from V and 12 bases from J, with 18 bases between.

About this clonotype: A read error may produce the germline difference seen at one junction end. The V and J genes are TRBV10-3 and TRBJ2-7, with 11 bases that match TRBD1. The CDR3 loop spans 13 amino acids. Germline-derived CDR1 and CDR2 are ENHRY and SYGVKD. The CDR3 region has the DNA TGTGCCATTAGTGGACAGGGGGCAAACGAGCAGTACTTC. This codes for CAISGQGANEQYF.

This clonotype was seen a handful of times. The gene calls are TRBV5-1 and TRBJ2-1; 13 nucleotides agree with TRBD2. Germline lookup yields CDR1 SGHRS and CDR2 YFSETQ. This CDR3 comprises 16 residues. Losses at the gene ends were 4 bases for V and 8 bases for J; bases not matched to a gene: 9. The CDR3 loop is CASSRQLAGGRDEQFF. Here the CDR3 DNA reads TGCGCCAGCAGCCGGCAACTAGCGGGAGGGAGGGATGAGCAGTTCTTC.

The rearrangement uses TRBV6-1 and TRBJ2-7; 7 nucleotides agree with TRBD1. V dropped 5 bases and J dropped 7; count of bases not matched to a gene: 17. CDR3 length equals 16 residues. Germline CDR1 is MNHNS and CDR2 is SASEGT. CDR3 sequence (DNA): TGTGCCAGCAGTACCACTCGGACAGGCACAGTTGAGGAGCAGTACTTC. As protein: CASSTTRTGTVEEQYF.

The V and J genes are TRBV12-3 or TRBV12-4 and TRBJ2-3, with TRBD1 matching 7 bases. This CDR3 is built from 12 residues. The J segment lost 11 bases and the V segment lost 6 bases, leaving 8 bases of the junction unmatched. CDR3 protein: CASSPQGLGQYF. In DNA, the CDR3 is TGTGCCAGCAGCCCACAGGGGCTGGGGCAGTATTTT.

In its sample, this clonotype was seen many times. The rearrangement joins TRBV27 to TRBJ2-1, with 12 bases that match TRBD2. Trimming took 2 bases from V and 9 from J; bases not matched to a gene: 8. Germline-derived CDR1 and CDR2 are MNHEY and SMNVEV (reference sequence). The length of the CDR3 is 16 residues. CDR3 amino acids: CASSLRGLAGWGEQFF. The CDR3 region has the DNA TGTGCCAGCAGTTTAAGGGGACTAGCGGGTTGGGGTGAGCAGTTCTTC.

This clonotype was picked up a small number of times. The gene calls are TRBV5-1 and TRBJ2-7; D is unclear. This CDR3 contains 15 residues. Germline CDR1 reads SGHRS; CDR2 reads YFSETQ. V shed 4 bases and J shed 0 bases, with 14 bases lying between them. The CDR3 loop reads CASSRYPTYSYEQYF. The CDR3 DNA reads TGCGCCAGCAGCCGCTATCCTACTTACTCCTACGAGCAGTACTTC.

This rearrangement joins TRBV7-8 to TRBJ2-7, with TRBD1 matching 7 bases. The CDR3 has 14 residues. Germline values: CDR1 SGHVS, CDR2 FQNEAQ. V trimming: 2 bases; J trimming: 3 bases; junction bases outside the gene matches: 4. CDR3 sequence (DNA): TGTGCCAGCAGCTTATCAGGGGGTAACTACGAGCAGTACTTC. This gives the protein CASSLSGGNYEQYF.

The chain carries TRBV12-3 or TRBV12-4 and TRBJ2-7, with D perhaps TRBD2 (5 bases). The V end was cut by 3 bases, the J end by 3 bases, with 15 bases between. This CDR3 has 15 residues. The CDR3 DNA follows: TGTGCCAGCAGTTTTCGGGGATCCCCTGACTACGAGCAGTACTTC. This translates into CASSFRGSPDYEQYF.

In its sample, this clonotype was seen once. This sequence joins TRBV14 and TRBJ2-2; no reliable D call. CDR1 and CDR2 (germline): SGHDN, FVKESK. V lost 6 bases and J lost 1, with 15 bases in between. This CDR3 spans 16 amino acids. In DNA, the CDR3 is TGTGCCAGCAGTCGAGGCGCGATCCTGAACACCGGGGAGCTGTTTTTT. It yields the protein CASSRGAILNTGELFF.

This sequence joins TRBV2 and TRBJ2-2; D remains ambiguous. This CDR3 has 13 amino acids. Per the germline V gene, CDR1 is SNHLY and CDR2 is FYNNEI. Trimming left V 6 bases short and J 6 bases short, with 11 bases between. The CDR3 DNA reads as TGTGCCAGCAGGGGGAACAGAGCCGGGGAGCTGTTTTTT. Residues: CASRGNRAGELFF.

This clonotype was seen ten or more times. J is TRBJ2-3 and V is TRBV29-1; TRBD1 is a possible D gene (5 bases). CDR1 and CDR2 from the germline V gene are SQVTM and ANQGSEA. The CDR3 covers 13 residues. Trimming removed 5 bases from V and 4 bases from J, with 13 bases in between. The CDR3: CSVRGRAADTQYF. The CDR3, as DNA: TGCAGCGTTCGAGGCAGGGCGGCAGATACGCAGTATTTT.

This clonotype was counted only a few times. The CDR3 bases are TGTGCCAGCAGCCAAGCCATCGGACTAGCGAGGTACGAGCAGTACTTC. Its protein product is CASSQAIGLARYEQYF. The V and J genes are TRBV3-1 and TRBJ2-7; TRBD2 matches 9 bases. The V and J ends lost 1 base and 4 bases, in that order; junction bases with no gene match: 8. This CDR3 region has 16 residues. Germline loops: CDR1 LGHDT, CDR2 YNNKEL (reference sequence).

The chain couples TRBV6-1 to TRBJ1-1, with D uncertain. The CDR3 is 13 amino acids. The germline V gene encodes CDR1 MNHNS and CDR2 SASEGT. Between the trimmed V and J ends, which lost 5 bases and 2 bases, there was a span of 9 bases. The chain's CDR3 is CASSPGYNTEAFF. CDR3 nucleotide sequence: TGTGCCAGCAGTCCCGGGTATAACACTGAAGCTTTCTTT.

The DNA of the CDR3 is TGTGCCAGCAGCCCAGGGTCCGCTGTCTCCGAGCAGTACTTC. Translated: CASSPGSAVSEQYF. The chain has TRBV7-9 and TRBJ2-7, with D possibly matching TRBD1 (5 bases). With 5 bases removed from V and 6 bases from J, the gap between germline ends came to 17 bases. Germline V CDR1 and CDR2: SEHNR, FQNEAQ (reference sequence). The CDR3 length is 14 residues.

A few counts support this clonotype. V is TRBV21-1 and J is TRBJ2-1; whether TRBD2, the table's D call, matches the DNA was not checked. TRBV21-1 is a recognized pseudogene. This CDR3 contains 17 residues. The CDR3, as DNA: TGTGCCAGCAGCAAAGCGAGCAATAGCGGGGAAACCAATGAGCAGTTCTTC. Its translation: CASSKASNSGETNEQFF.

J is TRBJ1-2 and V is TRBV4-2; possibly TRBD1 for D (5 bases). The germline V gene encodes CDR1 LGHNA and CDR2 YNFKEQ. Trimming shortened V by 0 bases and J by 4 bases, and 9 bases separated the two germline ends. This CDR3 comprises 14 residues. The CDR3, as DNA: TGTGCCAGCAGCCAAGACGGTGGGACCTATGGCTACACCTTC. As protein: CASSQDGGTYGYTF.

This clonotype turned up a few times. Compared with germline, one end of the junction differs, possibly owing to a read error. This chain connects TRBV20-1 to TRBJ2-6, with D perhaps matching TRBD1 (7 bases). This CDR3 is 17 amino acids long. Germline V gene lookup returns CDR1 DFQATT and CDR2 SNEGSKA (reference sequence). CDR3 residues: CSAGEPGGPSGANVLTF. The CDR3 nucleotides read TGCAGTGCTGGAGAACCAGGGGGGCCCTCTGGGGCCAACGTCCTGACTTTC.

This clonotype was picked up many times. The rearrangement joins TRBV9 to TRBJ1-6; 7 bases align to TRBD1. The ends lost 4 bases at V and 9 bases at J; junction bases unmatched: 7. This CDR3 is built from 14 residues. In germline, CDR1 is SGDLS, CDR2 YYNGEE. The CDR3 loop is CASSPGGGGSPLHF. Written as DNA, the CDR3 is TGTGCCAGCAGCCCAGGGGGAGGTGGTTCACCCCTCCACTTT.

The chain links TRBV29-1 to TRBJ1-2; TRBD1 agrees at 10 bases. The germline gives CDR1 SQVTM, CDR2 ANQGSEA. V gave up 6 bases and J gave up 8 bases; unmatched junction bases: 12. The CDR3 contains 14 residues. The CDR3 protein is CSVSRDRGVLGYTF. CDR3 DNA: TGCAGCGTATCGAGGGACAGGGGTGTTTTAGGCTACACCTTC.

This clonotype was seen a few times. CDR3 region: CASSDRQGGEQYF. CDR3 nucleotides: TGTGCCAGCAGTGACCGACAGGGCGGCGAGCAGTACTTC. This chain uses TRBV6-2 or TRBV6-3 with TRBJ2-7; TRBD1 agrees at 7 bases. V was pared by 5 bases and J by 6 bases, with 7 bases of the junction left unmatched. Germline assignment: CDR1 MNHEY and CDR2 SVGEGT. The CDR3 is made up of 13 amino acids.

V usage is TRBV9 and J usage is TRBJ2-4; D remains ambiguous. CDR1 and CDR2 from the germline V gene are SGDLS and YYNGEE. This CDR3 has 13 amino acids. V was clipped by 0 bases and J by 6 bases, with 7 bases between them. The CDR3 nucleotides read TGTGCCAGCAGCGTAGGTCCCACAAACATTCAGTACTTC. This gives the protein CASSVGPTNIQYF.

V gene TRBV10-3 combines with J gene TRBJ1-1, with D possibly matching TRBD1 (5 bases). V was cut by 4 bases and J by 3 bases, with 12 bases left in between. CDR1 and CDR2 from the germline V gene are ENHRY and SYGVKD. The CDR3 extends over 14 amino acids. The CDR3 here is CAISVDGGDTEAFF. The CDR3 DNA is TGTGCCATCAGTGTTGACGGGGGGGACACTGAAGCTTTCTTT.

This clonotype has at least ten counts. The chain uses TRBV4-1 and TRBJ2-7, with D hard to call. The germline gives CDR1 MGHRA, CDR2 YSYEKL. V lost 4 bases and J lost 4, with 11 bases in between. The CDR3 extends over 13 amino acids. The DNA of the CDR3 is TGCGCCAGCAGCCCGTCCTGGCCTTACGAGCAGTACTTC. This encodes CASSPSWPYEQYF.

The rearrangement links TRBV18 to TRBJ1-2, with D unresolved. CDR1 and CDR2 (germline): KGHSH, LQKENI. Trimming stripped 3 bases from V and 0 bases from J, with 11 bases between. The CDR3 runs to 15 residues. CDR3 in amino acids: CASSPIQPANYGYTF. DNA of the CDR3: TGTGCCAGCTCACCTATTCAGCCAGCTAACTATGGCTACACCTTC.

This clonotype was picked up one time. The CDR3: CASSPRVDSNQPQHF. Written as DNA, the CDR3 is TGTGCCAGCTCACCCCGGGTTGATAGCAATCAGCCCCAGCATTTT. V gene TRBV18 combines with J gene TRBJ1-5, with no clear D. Germline CDR1 and CDR2: KGHSH and LQKENI. V was cut by 3 bases and J by 0 bases, with 9 bases left in between. The CDR3 is made up of 15 amino acids.

V usage is TRBV9 and J usage is TRBJ2-7, with a possible D match to TRBD2 (6 bases). The CDR3 has 13 amino acids. Trimming pared 5 bases from V and 4 bases from J, leaving 13 bases between. Germline loops: CDR1 SGDLS, CDR2 YYNGEE. The CDR3 region is CASSWGGGYEQYF. CDR3 nucleotide sequence: TGTGCCAGCAGTTGGGGAGGCGGATACGAGCAGTACTTC.

This clonotype was recorded many times. The chain has TRBV12-3 or TRBV12-4 and TRBJ1-1; 9 bases agree with TRBD1. The ends lost 5 bases at V and 1 base at J; junction bases unmatched: 11. The CDR3 totals 17 residues. CDR3 bases: TGTGCCAGCAGTCCCGGACAGGGGTCCTCTAGGAACACTGAAGCTTTCTTT. Translated, it gives CASSPGQGSSRNTEAFF.

Only a few counts were recorded for this clonotype. The CDR3 nucleotides read TGTGCCAGCAGCCTCACCCAGGAGGGTGAGCAGTTCTTC. Translating it yields CASSLTQEGEQFF. V and J are TRBV12-3 or TRBV12-4 and TRBJ2-1, with a weak D call TRBD2 (6 bases). V was shortened by 6 bases and J by 9 bases, with 15 bases between the two germline ends. The CDR3 contains 13 residues.